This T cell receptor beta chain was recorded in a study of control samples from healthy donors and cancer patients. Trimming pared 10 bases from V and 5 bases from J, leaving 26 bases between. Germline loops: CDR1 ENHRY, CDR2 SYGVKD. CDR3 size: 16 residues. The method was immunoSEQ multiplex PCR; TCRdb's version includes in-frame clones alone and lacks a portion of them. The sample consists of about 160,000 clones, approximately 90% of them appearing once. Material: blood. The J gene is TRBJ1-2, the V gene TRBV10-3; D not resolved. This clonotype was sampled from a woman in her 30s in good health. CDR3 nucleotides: TGTGCCACCGAAGGGCAGGCCCCCTTCGGAGGGTATGGCTACACCTTC. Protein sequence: CATEGQAPFGGYGYTF.